This T cell receptor (beta chain) was captured by sequencing in a study of T cell changes during pregnancy in multiple sclerosis. From germline, CDR1 is LNHDA and CDR2 SQIVND (reference sequence). CDR3 length: 14 residues. The ends were cut back, 0 bases at V and 3 bases at J, with 6 bases in the middle. TCRdb's copy holds only in-frame clones and misses some; the assay was immunoSEQ multiplex PCR. The top ten clones hold 5% to 6% of a sample with approximately 30,000 clones, approximately 89% of them seen once. In its sample, this clone was seen a few times. Sequencing used CD8+ T cells from peripheral blood mononuclear cells, obtained in the first trimester of pregnancy. This receptor was taken from a female donor with multiple sclerosis, enrolled in a pregnancy study. This chain joins TRBV19 and TRBJ1-5; unclear D gene. CDR3 amino acids: CASSIEQFNQPQHF. CDR3 DNA: TGTGCCAGTAGTATAGAACAGTTCAATCAGCCCCAGCATTTT.